The present T cell receptor (beta chain) was sequenced within a study of blood T cell repertoires in COVID-19. About the research overall: COVID-19 samples, acute and convalescent, were from the United States, Italy and Spain. T cells, B-cell-depleted T cells, or PBMCs provided the cDNA or gDNA that served as material.

Authors' data handling: How many nucleated cells were present was estimated from reference gene primer amplification. Produced via immunoSEQ multiplex PCR; TCRdb's table is partial and in-frame only. For V, J and clone size, that table is used; D and trimming come from the DNA. Among 150,000 to 200,000 clones listed, approximately 89% were seen once. Germline V gene data show CDR1 as SQVTM and CDR2 as ANQGSEA. CDR3 length equals 13 residues. V lost 6 bases and J lost 2, with 14 bases in between. Material for sequencing was peripheral blood. The rearrangement joins TRBV29-1 to TRBJ2-7; D is unclear. The clonotype originates from a man aged 65 to 85 with acute or convalescent COVID-19. This chain's CDR3 is CSVSHETAYEQYF. The CDR3 DNA is TGCAGCGTGTCACACGAAACAGCCTACGAGCAGTACTTC.